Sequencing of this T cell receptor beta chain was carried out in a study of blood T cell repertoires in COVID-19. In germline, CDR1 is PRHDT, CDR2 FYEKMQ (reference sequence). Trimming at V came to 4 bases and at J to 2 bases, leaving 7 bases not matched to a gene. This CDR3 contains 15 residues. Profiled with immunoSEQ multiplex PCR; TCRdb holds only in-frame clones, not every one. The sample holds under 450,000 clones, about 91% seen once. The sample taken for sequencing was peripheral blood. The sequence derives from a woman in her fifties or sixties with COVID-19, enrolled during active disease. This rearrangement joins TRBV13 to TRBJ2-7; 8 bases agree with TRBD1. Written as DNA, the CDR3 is TGTGCCAGCAGCTCGGGACAGGCGGAACCCTACGAGCAGTACTTC. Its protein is CASSSGQAEPYEQYF.